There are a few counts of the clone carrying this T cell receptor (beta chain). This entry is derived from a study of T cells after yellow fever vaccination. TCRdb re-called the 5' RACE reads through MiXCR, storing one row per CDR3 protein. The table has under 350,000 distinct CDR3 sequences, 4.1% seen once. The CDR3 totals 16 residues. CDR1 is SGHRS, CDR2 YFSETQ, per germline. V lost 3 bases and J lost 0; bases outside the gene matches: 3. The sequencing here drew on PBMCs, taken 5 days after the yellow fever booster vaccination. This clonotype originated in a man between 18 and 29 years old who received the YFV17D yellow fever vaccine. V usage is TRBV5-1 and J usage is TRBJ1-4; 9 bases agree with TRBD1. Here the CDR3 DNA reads TGCGCCAGCAGCTCGACAGGGGGAACAACTAATGAAAAACTGTTTTTT. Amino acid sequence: CASSSTGGTTNEKLFF.